The next 9 T cell receptor beta chains were all read from a single sample in a study of beta chain features in type 1 diabetes. Study results and caveats: Shorter TCRB CDR3s, moderately but significantly so, were found in Type 1 diabetes patients in all four CD4+ subsets.

All of the isolated RNA was reverse transcribed, so expressed TCRB transcripts were sequenced. Generated by immunoSEQ multiplex PCR, the TCRdb table keeps only in-frame clones and is missing some. The sample has under 350,000 clones; 14% are singletons. Their antigen targets remain unknown. Source material: naive CD4+ T cells from blood. The origin of the receptors is a young man with type 1 diabetes.

In this sample, this clone turned up a few times. V gene TRBV9 combines with J gene TRBJ1-5; 10 bases align to TRBD1. The CDR3 is 15 amino acids. V lost 3 bases, J lost 4 bases, and 4 bases stayed unmatched. Germline CDR1 and CDR2: SGDLS and YYNGEE. CDR3 loop: CASSGGQGVNQPQHF. CDR3 sequence (DNA): TGTGCCAGCAGCGGCGGACAGGGGGTGAATCAGCCCCAGCATTTT.

CDR3 region: CASSILAGVNEQYF. DNA for the CDR3: TGTGCCAGTAGTATACTAGCGGGAGTTAACGAGCAGTACTTC. This chain links TRBV19 with TRBJ2-7, with 10 bases lining up with TRBD2. Per the germline V gene, CDR1 is LNHDA and CDR2 is SQIVND (reference sequence). This CDR3 is 14 amino acids long. After removal of 2 bases from V and 5 bases from J, the junction contained 3 bases not matched to a gene.

Here the CDR3 DNA reads TGTGCCAGCAGTCCACCGGGTGAAGCTTTCTTT. This translates into CASSPPGEAFF. This chain connects TRBV6-5 to TRBJ1-1; D gene uncertain. V lost 5 bases to trimming and J lost 7 bases, with 8 bases between them. The CDR3 runs to 11 residues. Looked up from germline, CDR1 is MNHEY and CDR2 is SVGAGI.

The chain employs TRBV18 and TRBJ2-7, with D maybe TRBD1 (5 bases). The CDR3 totals 14 residues. The V end was cut by 2 bases, the J end by 5 bases, with 13 bases between. CDR1 is KGHSH and CDR2 is LQKENI in the germline V gene. CDR3 in DNA: TGTGCCAGCTCACCAGCCAGGGTAGGCAACGAGCAGTACTTC. It codes for CASSPARVGNEQYF.

The chain links TRBV5-4 to TRBJ2-5, with TRBD1 identical over 7 bases. The CDR3 length is 13 residues. The germline CDR1 and CDR2 sequences are SGHNT and YYREEE (reference sequence). Trimming cost V 4 bases and J 4 bases; bases outside gene matches: 4. DNA for the CDR3: TGTGCCAGCAGCCCAGGGGGACGAGAGACCCAGTACTTC. Protein product: CASSPGGRETQYF.

This clone was found a few times. The rearrangement joins TRBV30 to TRBJ1-4; TRBD1 aligns across 8 bases. CDR1 and CDR2 from the germline V gene are GTSNPN and SVGIG (reference sequence). The CDR3 extends over 13 amino acids. The trim removed 3 bases at V and 7 bases at J, leaving 4 bases unmatched. CDR3 nucleotides: TGTGCCTGGAGCGGGACAGGACCTGAAAAACTGTTTTTT. Translated, it gives CAWSGTGPEKLFF.

This clone was found once. The J gene is TRBJ2-7, the V gene TRBV7-2; 9 bases are shared with TRBD2. Germline assignment: CDR1 SGHTA and CDR2 FQGNSA. V trimming: 5 bases; J trimming: 2 bases; junction bases outside the gene matches: 10. The CDR3 has 16 residues. The DNA for the CDR3 is TGTGCCAGCAGCAGACACAGCGGGAGGATCCCCTACGAGCAGTACTTC. Translation: CASSRHSGRIPYEQYF.

The chain combines TRBV7-9 with TRBJ2-5, with D hard to call. The ends were cut back, 3 bases at V and 0 bases at J, with 8 bases in the middle. Germline V gene data show CDR1 as SEHNR and CDR2 as FQNEAQ (reference sequence). The CDR3 runs to 14 residues. CDR3 sequence: CASSLRLYQETQYF. CDR3 nucleotide sequence: TGTGCCAGCAGCTTGAGGTTGTACCAAGAGACCCAGTACTTC.

The chain uses TRBV2 and TRBJ1-2; D is ambiguous. The germline V gene has CDR1 SNHLY and CDR2 FYNNEI. The V gene lost 6 bases and the J gene lost 7 bases, with 12 bases spanning the gap. The CDR3 has 12 residues. CDR3 coding DNA: TGTGCCAGCAGATTGGAGAGTCGTGGCTACACCTTC. It translates to CASRLESRGYTF.